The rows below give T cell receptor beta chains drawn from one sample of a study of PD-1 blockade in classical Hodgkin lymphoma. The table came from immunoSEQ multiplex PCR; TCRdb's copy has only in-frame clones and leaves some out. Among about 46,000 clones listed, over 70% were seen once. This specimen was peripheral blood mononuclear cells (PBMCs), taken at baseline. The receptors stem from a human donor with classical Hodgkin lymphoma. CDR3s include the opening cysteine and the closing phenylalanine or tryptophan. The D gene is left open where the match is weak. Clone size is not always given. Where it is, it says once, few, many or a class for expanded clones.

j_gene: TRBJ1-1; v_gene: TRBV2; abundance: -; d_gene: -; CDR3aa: CASSEGSTKGTEAFF; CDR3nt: TGTGCCAGCAGTGAAGGTAGTACGAAGGGGACTGAAGCTTTCTTT
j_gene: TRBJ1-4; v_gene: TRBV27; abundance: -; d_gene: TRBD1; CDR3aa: CASSPGTGSEKLFF; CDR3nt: TGTGCCAGCAGTCCCGGGACAGGGTCCGAAAAACTGTTTTTT
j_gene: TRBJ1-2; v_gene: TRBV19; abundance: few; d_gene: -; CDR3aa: CASSSPTVGRRNGYTF; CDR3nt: TGTGCCAGTAGTTCGCCGACAGTCGGACGGCGCAATGGCTACACCTTC
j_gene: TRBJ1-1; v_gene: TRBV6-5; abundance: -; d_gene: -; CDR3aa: CASSATGTAFF; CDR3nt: TGTGCCAGCAGTGCTACAGGGACTGCTTTCTTT
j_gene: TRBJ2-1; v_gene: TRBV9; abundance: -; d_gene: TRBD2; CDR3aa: CASSVGSGGARYNEQFF; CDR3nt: TGTGCCAGCAGCGTGGGAAGCGGGGGGGCGAGATACAATGAGCAGTTCTTC
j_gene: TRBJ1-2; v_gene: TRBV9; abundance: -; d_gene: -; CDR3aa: CASSVLPSRDGRLQGYTF; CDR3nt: TGTGCCAGCAGCGTACTCCCCTCCAGGGACGGCCGACTACAAGGCTACACCTTC
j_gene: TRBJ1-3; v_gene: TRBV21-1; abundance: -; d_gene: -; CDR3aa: CASSKGPGTGRNTIYF; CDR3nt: TGTGCCAGCAGCAAAGGGCCCGGGACAGGGAGAAACACCATATATTTT
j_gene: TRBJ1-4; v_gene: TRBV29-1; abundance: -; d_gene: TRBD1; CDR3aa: CSASQGRNEKLFF; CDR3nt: TGCAGCGCCTCACAGGGGCGAAATGAAAAACTGTTTTTT
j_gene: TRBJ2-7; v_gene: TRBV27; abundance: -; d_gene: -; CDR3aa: CASSSIGGRDIYEQYF; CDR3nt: TGTGCCAGCAGTTCGATCGGGGGCCGCGACATTTACGAGCAGTACTTC
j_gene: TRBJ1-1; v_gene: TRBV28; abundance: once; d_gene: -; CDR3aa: CASSLGSQVNTEAFF; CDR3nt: TGTGCCAGCAGTTTGGGTTCGCAGGTGAACACTGAAGCTTTCTTT
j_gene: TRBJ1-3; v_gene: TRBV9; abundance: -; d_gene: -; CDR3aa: CASSVGGTGSGNTIYF; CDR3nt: TGTGCCAGCAGCGTAGGAGGTACAGGGAGTGGAAACACCATATATTTT
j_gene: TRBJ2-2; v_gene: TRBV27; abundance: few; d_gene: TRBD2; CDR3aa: CASSPRASGRFEGPGELFF; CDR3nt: TGTGCCAGCTCACCCCGGGCTAGCGGGAGGTTCGAGGGCCCCGGGGAGCTGTTTTTT
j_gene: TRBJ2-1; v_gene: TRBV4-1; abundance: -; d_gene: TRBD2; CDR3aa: CASSGPGLAGGQSRDEQFF; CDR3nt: TGCGCCAGCAGCGGACCGGGACTAGCGGGGGGCCAATCCAGGGATGAGCAGTTCTTC
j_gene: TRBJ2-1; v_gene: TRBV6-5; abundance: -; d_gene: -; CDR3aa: CASSQGGQQFF; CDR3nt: TGTGCCAGCAGTCAAGGGGGTCAGCAGTTCTTC
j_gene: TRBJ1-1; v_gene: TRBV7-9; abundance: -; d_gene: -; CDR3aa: CAGRGPGWTEAFF; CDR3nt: TGTGCCGGAAGGGGACCCGGTTGGACTGAAGCTTTCTTT
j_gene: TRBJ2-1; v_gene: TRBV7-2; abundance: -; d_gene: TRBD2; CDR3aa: CASYGLAGRLRNEQFF; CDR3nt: TGTGCCAGCTACGGACTAGCGGGCCGTCTCCGGAATGAGCAGTTCTTC
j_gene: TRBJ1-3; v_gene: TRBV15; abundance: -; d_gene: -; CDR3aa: CATSRGDGGNTIYF; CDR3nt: TGTGCCACCAGCAGAGGGGACGGAGGAAACACCATATATTTT
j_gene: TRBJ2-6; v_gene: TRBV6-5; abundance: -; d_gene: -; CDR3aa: CASTLGLGANVLTF; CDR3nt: TGTGCCAGCACCCTAGGACTTGGGGCCAACGTCCTGACTTTC
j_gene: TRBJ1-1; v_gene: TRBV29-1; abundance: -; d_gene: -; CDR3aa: CSVGARVLTEAFF; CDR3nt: TGCAGCGTAGGTGCTAGGGTCCTCACTGAAGCTTTCTTT
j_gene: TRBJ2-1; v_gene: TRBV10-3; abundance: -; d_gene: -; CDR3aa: CAIRGLGFDEQFF; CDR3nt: TGTGCCATCAGGGGGCTAGGGTTCGATGAGCAGTTCTTC
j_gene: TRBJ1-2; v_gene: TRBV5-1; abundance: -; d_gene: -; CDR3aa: CASSFETGLDGYTF; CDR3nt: TGCGCCAGCAGCTTTGAGACAGGTTTGGATGGCTACACCTTC
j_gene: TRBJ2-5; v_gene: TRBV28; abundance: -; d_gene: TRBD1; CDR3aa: CASSGTENTEGVLQETQYF; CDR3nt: TGTGCCAGCAGTGGGACAGAGAACACGGAAGGCGTCCTCCAAGAGACCCAGTACTTC
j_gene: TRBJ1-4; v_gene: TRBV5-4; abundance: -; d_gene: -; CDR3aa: CASSLVGAEEKLFF; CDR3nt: TGTGCCAGCAGCTTGGTGGGGGCGGAGGAAAAACTGTTTTTT
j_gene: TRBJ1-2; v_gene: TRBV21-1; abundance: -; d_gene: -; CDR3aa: CASSKLDPRGGYTF; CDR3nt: TGTGCCAGCAGCAAATTGGACCCGAGGGGAGGCTACACCTTC
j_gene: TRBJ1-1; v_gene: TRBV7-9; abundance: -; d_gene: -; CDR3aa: CASSQSGGVNTEAFF; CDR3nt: TGTGCCAGCAGCCAATCCGGAGGGGTGAACACTGAAGCTTTCTTT
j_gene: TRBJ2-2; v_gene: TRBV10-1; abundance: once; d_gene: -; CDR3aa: CASSESFQQGGELFF; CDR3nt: TGCGCCAGCAGTGAGTCCTTCCAGCAGGGCGGGGAGCTGTTTTTT
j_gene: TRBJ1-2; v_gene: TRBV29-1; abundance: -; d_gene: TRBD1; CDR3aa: CSVATGVGYGYTF; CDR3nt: TGCAGCGTTGCGACAGGGGTAGGGTATGGCTACACCTTC
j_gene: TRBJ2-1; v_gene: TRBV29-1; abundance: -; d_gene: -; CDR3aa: CSDRPQDSASYNEQFF; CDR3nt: TGCAGCGACCGCCCCCAGGATAGCGCGTCATACAATGAGCAGTTCTTC
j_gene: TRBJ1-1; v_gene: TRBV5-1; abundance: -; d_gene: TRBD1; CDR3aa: CASSLGQGGRWTEAFF; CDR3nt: TGCGCCAGCAGCTTGGGGCAGGGGGGGCGTTGGACTGAAGCTTTCTTT
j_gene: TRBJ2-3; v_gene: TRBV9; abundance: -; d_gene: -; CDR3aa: CASSVGAGEGYTQYF; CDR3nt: TGTGCCAGCAGCGTAGGCGCAGGGGAGGGATATACGCAGTATTTT
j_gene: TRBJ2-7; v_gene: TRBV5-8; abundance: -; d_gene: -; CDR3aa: CASSLALFQFSYEQYF; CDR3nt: TGTGCCAGCAGCTTGGCCTTGTTCCAGTTCTCCTACGAGCAGTACTTC
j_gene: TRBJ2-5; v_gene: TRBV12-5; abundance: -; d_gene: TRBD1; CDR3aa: CASGFSPFSQGIQETQYF; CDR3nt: TGTGCTAGTGGTTTCTCCCCCTTCTCACAGGGGATCCAAGAGACCCAGTACTTC
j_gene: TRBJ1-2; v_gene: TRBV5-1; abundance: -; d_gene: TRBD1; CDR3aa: CASTHGGGQGAARYGYTF; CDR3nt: TGCGCCAGCACACATGGCGGGGGACAGGGGGCGGCGAGGTATGGCTACACCTTC
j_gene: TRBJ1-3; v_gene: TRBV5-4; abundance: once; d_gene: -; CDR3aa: CASSRDPYSGNTIYF; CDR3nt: TGTGCCAGCAGCCGGGATCCTTACTCTGGAAACACCATATATTTT
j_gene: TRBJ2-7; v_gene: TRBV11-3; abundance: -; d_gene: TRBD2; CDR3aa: CASSPGLAAYEQYF; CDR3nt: TGTGCCAGCAGCCCTGGACTAGCGGCCTACGAGCAGTACTTC
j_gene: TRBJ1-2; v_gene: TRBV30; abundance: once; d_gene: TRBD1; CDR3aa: CALDRVGYGYTF; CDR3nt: TGCGCCTTGGACAGGGTGGGCTATGGCTACACCTTC
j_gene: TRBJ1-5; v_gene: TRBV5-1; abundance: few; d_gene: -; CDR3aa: CASSLEAGDNQPQHF; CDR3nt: TGCGCCAGCAGCTTGGAGGCAGGGGACAATCAGCCCCAGCATTTT
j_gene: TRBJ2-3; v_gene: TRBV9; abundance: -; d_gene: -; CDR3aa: CASSPWGGKSDTQYF; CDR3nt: TGTGCCAGCAGCCCTTGGGGGGGCAAATCAGATACGCAGTATTTT
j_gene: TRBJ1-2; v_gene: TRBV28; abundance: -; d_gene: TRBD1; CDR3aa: CASSRTGGYDGYTF; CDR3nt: TGTGCCAGCTCACGGACAGGGGGCTACGATGGCTACACCTTC
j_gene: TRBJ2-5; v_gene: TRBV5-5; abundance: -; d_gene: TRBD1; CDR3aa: CASSLGTGQETQYF; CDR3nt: TGTGCCAGCAGCTTGGGGACAGGACAAGAGACCCAGTACTTC
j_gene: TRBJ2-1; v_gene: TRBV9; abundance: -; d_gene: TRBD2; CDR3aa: CASSGGGSSYNEQFF; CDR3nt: TGTGCCAGCAGCGGCGGGGGAAGCTCCTACAATGAGCAGTTCTTC
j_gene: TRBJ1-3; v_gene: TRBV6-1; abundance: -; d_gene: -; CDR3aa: CASSEKGSGNTIYF; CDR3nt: TGTGCCAGCAGTGAAAAGGGATCTGGAAACACCATATATTTT
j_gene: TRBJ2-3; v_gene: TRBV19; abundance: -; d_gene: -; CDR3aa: CASSPKGPTDTQYF; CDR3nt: TGTGCCAGTAGTCCCAAGGGTCCCACAGATACGCAGTATTTT
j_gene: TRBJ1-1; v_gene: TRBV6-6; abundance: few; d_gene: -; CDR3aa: CASSHQQGMNTEAFF; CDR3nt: TGTGCCAGCAGTCATCAACAGGGAATGAACACTGAAGCTTTCTTT
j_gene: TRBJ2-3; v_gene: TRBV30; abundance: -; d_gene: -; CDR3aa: CAWRDPWTQRDTQYF; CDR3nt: TGTGCCTGGAGGGACCCTTGGACTCAAAGGGATACGCAGTATTTT
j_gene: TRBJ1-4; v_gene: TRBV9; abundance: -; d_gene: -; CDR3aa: CASSVVGEKLFF; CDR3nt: TGTGCCAGCAGCGTAGTGGGCGAAAAACTGTTTTTT
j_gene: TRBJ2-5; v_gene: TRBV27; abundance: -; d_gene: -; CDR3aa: CASSLGGTVGGETQYF; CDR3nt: TGTGCCAGCAGCCTCGGTGGGACTGTAGGTGGGGAGACCCAGTACTTC
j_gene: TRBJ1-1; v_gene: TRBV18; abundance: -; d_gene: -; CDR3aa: CASRQAMETEAFF; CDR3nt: TGTGCCAGCCGACAGGCGATGGAGACTGAAGCTTTCTTT
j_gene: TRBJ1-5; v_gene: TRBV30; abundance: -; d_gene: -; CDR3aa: CAWNAANQPQHF; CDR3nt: TGTGCCTGGAACGCAGCGAATCAGCCCCAGCATTTT
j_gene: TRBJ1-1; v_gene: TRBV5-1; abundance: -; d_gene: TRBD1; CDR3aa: CASSFGQANTEAFF; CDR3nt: TGCGCCAGCAGCTTCGGACAGGCGAACACTGAAGCTTTCTTT
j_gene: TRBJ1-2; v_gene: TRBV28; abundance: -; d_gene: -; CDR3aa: CASRLPRPNYGYTF; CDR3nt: TGTGCCAGCAGGCTCCCGCGTCCTAACTATGGCTACACCTTC
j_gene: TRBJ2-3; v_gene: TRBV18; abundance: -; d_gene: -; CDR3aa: CASSPVVTTTSTDTQYF; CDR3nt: TGTGCCAGCTCACCTGTCGTGACAACCACTAGCACAGATACGCAGTATTTT
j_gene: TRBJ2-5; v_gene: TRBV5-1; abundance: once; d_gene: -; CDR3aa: CASSLEGGAVQETQYF; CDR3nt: TGCGCCAGCAGCTTGGAGGGCGGGGCAGTCCAAGAGACCCAGTACTTC
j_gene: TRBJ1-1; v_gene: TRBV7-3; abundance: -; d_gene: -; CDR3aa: CASSLRWNTEAFF; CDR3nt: TGTGCCAGCAGCTTGAGATGGAACACTGAAGCTTTCTTT
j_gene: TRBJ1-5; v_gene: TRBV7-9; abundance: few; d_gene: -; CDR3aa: CASSLAGGGQPQHF; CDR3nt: TGTGCCAGCAGCTTAGCGGGGGGAGGTCAGCCCCAGCATTTT
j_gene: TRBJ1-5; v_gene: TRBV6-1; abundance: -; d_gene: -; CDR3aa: CASSAFELGGRQPQHF; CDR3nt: TGTGCCAGCAGTGCGTTCGAACTGGGGGGACGACAGCCCCAGCATTTT
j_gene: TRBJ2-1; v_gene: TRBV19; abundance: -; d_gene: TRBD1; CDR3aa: CASSATGGLSYNEQFF; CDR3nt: TGTGCCAGTAGTGCGACAGGGGGATTATCCTACAATGAGCAGTTCTTC
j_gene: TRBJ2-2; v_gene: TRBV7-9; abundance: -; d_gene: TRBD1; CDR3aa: CASSPLRAGGNTGELFF; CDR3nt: TGTGCCAGCAGCCCCTTGAGGGCAGGGGGGAACACCGGGGAGCTGTTTTTT
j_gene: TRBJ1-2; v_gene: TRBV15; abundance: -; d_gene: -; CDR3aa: CATSSPGDYGYTF; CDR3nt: TGTGCCACCAGCAGCCCAGGGGACTATGGCTACACCTTC